This TCR beta chain was retrieved from a study of T cell responses to AZD1222 COVID-19 vaccine. Study-wide background: It was second doses at about 4 or about 12 weeks that were pooled.

Assay: immunoSEQ multiplex PCR; the TCRdb copy retains only in-frame clones and omits some. The data contain roughly 170,000 clones, 90% of them seen just once; the ten biggest clones take up about 2.6%. V lost 5 bases to trimming and J lost 3 bases; unmatched junction nucleotides: 5. The CDR3 loop spans 14 amino acids. Germline loops: CDR1 MGHDK, CDR2 SYGVNS. Concerning this clone: Its cognate antigen is unknown.

Notes on the study in general: Of the AZD1222 recipients, only 6 or 7 were seropositive at baseline. Donors were mostly white British, more females; clonal diversity possibly underestimated.

This chain links TRBV25-1 with TRBJ2-3; TRBD1 matches at 7 bases. Sequencing used peripheral blood, obtained on day 0 of AZD1222 vaccination. This sequence originates from an adult in good health. The CDR3 spells CASSTQGKTDTQYF. Written as DNA, the CDR3 is TGTGCCAGCAGTACACAGGGGAAGACAGATACGCAGTATTTT.